The rows below give T cell receptor beta chains drawn from one sample of a study of T cell responses to AZD1222 COVID-19 vaccine. Method: immunoSEQ multiplex PCR; TCRdb's copy keeps in-frame clones and lacks some. The sample includes around 80,000 clones, around 85% of them seen just once. The material sequenced was peripheral blood, taken 28 days after the second AZD1222 dose. The receptors originated from an adult who received the AZD1222 COVID-19 vaccine. Both conserved end residues are part of each CDR3. The D gene is left open where the match is weak.

v_gene,j_gene,len,d_gene,CDR3nt,CDR3aa
TRBV7-2,TRBJ2-7,12,NA,TGTGCCAGCAGCTCCCACGACTACGAGCAGTACTTC,CASSSHDYEQYF
TRBV28,TRBJ2-7,15,NA,TGTGCCAGCAGTAGAACCTGGAGGGCATCCTACGAGCAGTACTTC,CASSRTWRASYEQYF
TRBV6-5,TRBJ2-7,13,TRBD1,TGTGCCAGCAGTCGGGACAGGGGTCGGGAGCAGTACTTC,CASSRDRGREQYF
TRBV28,TRBJ2-7,13,NA,TGTGCCAGCACCGCAAGTAGGATATACGAGCAGTACTTC,CASTASRIYEQYF
TRBV19,TRBJ1-4,15,NA,TGTGCCAGTAGTTATGGGGGCTCAACTAATGAAAAACTGTTTTTT,CASSYGGSTNEKLFF
TRBV19,TRBJ2-3,17,NA,TGTGCCAGTAGTCCCCCCCCCGACGCGGCGGGCGCAGATACGCAGTATTTT,CASSPPPDAAGADTQYF
TRBV9,TRBJ1-1,13,NA,TGTGCCAGCAACAGAGTAGGGAACACTGAAGCTTTCTTT,CASNRVGNTEAFF
TRBV12-3/TRBV12-4,TRBJ2-4,12,TRBD2,TGTGCCAGCAGTGGGGGGGGAGACATTCAGTACTTC,CASSGGGDIQYF
TRBV28,TRBJ1-3,15,NA,TGTGCCAGCACCTCGGGTAGTTACTCTGGAAACACCATATATTTT,CASTSGSYSGNTIYF
TRBV6-5,TRBJ1-5,15,TRBD1,TGTGCCAGCAGGAGGGACAGGGAAGGTAATCAGCCCCAGCATTTT,CASRRDREGNQPQHF
TRBV27,TRBJ2-3,15,TRBD2,TGTGCCAGCAGCCCGGGACTAGCGAACACAGATACGCAGTATTTT,CASSPGLANTDTQYF
TRBV6-5,TRBJ2-7,14,TRBD1,TGTGCCAGCAGCCCCCGACAGGGGCCCTACGAGCAGTACTTC,CASSPRQGPYEQYF